The rows below give T cell receptor beta chains drawn from one sample of a study of blood T cell repertoires in COVID-19. Only in-frame clones appear in the TCRdb table, and some are missing; sequencing was by immunoSEQ multiplex PCR. The table has roughly 130,000 clones, 80% seen once. Sequencing was carried out using peripheral blood. Every receptor here comes from a man aged 60 to 69 with active or convalescent COVID-19. Each CDR3 is given without its conserved first and last residue. The order of the fields is CDR3 length, D gene, J gene, V gene, CDR3 protein. The D gene is left open where the match is weak.

CDR3 length: 13
D gene: TRBD1
J gene: TRBJ2-1
V gene: TRBV19
CDR3 protein: ASREGAYTYNEQF

CDR3 length: 11
D gene: NA
J gene: TRBJ1-1
V gene: TRBV5-4
CDR3 protein: ASSPDSYTEAF

CDR3 length: 12
D gene: TRBD1
J gene: TRBJ1-2
V gene: TRBV7-2
CDR3 protein: ASSFPGQGWGYT

CDR3 length: 12
D gene: TRBD1
J gene: TRBJ2-7
V gene: TRBV11-1
CDR3 protein: ASSRDRSSYEQY

CDR3 length: 12
D gene: TRBD2
J gene: TRBJ2-3
V gene: TRBV11-2
CDR3 protein: ASSGTSGTDTQY

CDR3 length: 13
D gene: TRBD1
J gene: TRBJ2-7
V gene: TRBV5-5
CDR3 protein: ASSFSDRVDYEQY

CDR3 length: 12
D gene: NA
J gene: TRBJ1-5
V gene: TRBV5-1
CDR3 protein: ASSTGGSDQPQH

CDR3 length: 13
D gene: NA
J gene: TRBJ1-2
V gene: TRBV27
CDR3 protein: ASSLWGGHGYGYT

CDR3 length: 11
D gene: NA
J gene: TRBJ2-7
V gene: TRBV21-1
CDR3 protein: ASPGTTGNEQY

CDR3 length: 11
D gene: NA
J gene: TRBJ2-7
V gene: TRBV19
CDR3 protein: ASSIDSPYEQY

CDR3 length: 13
D gene: NA
J gene: TRBJ1-4
V gene: TRBV19
CDR3 protein: ASSATAATNEKLF

CDR3 length: 14
D gene: NA
J gene: TRBJ2-3
V gene: TRBV11-3
CDR3 protein: ASSPPRASGTDTQY

CDR3 length: 16
D gene: TRBD1
J gene: TRBJ2-1
V gene: TRBV7-9
CDR3 protein: ASSLGVGQGMSYNEQF

CDR3 length: 10
D gene: NA
J gene: TRBJ2-7
V gene: TRBV5-6
CDR3 protein: ASGSGMYEQY

CDR3 length: 13
D gene: TRBD1
J gene: TRBJ2-3
V gene: TRBV6-5
CDR3 protein: ASSFSAGTGGPQY

CDR3 length: 13
D gene: NA
J gene: TRBJ2-6
V gene: TRBV3-1/TRBV3-2
CDR3 protein: ASSLGSTGANVLT

CDR3 length: 13
D gene: NA
J gene: TRBJ2-7
V gene: TRBV7-2
CDR3 protein: ASSLQGLLIYEQY

CDR3 length: 10
D gene: NA
J gene: TRBJ1-1
V gene: TRBV11-2
CDR3 protein: ASSKGQGEAF

CDR3 length: 13
D gene: TRBD2
J gene: TRBJ2-4
V gene: TRBV27
CDR3 protein: ASSSSGRSKNIQY

CDR3 length: 15
D gene: NA
J gene: TRBJ2-2
V gene: TRBV24-1
CDR3 protein: ATSDPNRALNTGELF

CDR3 length: 11
D gene: TRBD1
J gene: TRBJ2-7
V gene: TRBV27
CDR3 protein: ASSLRQGYEQY

CDR3 length: 13
D gene: NA
J gene: TRBJ2-1
V gene: TRBV18
CDR3 protein: ASSPPQGQNNEQF

CDR3 length: 11
D gene: NA
J gene: TRBJ1-2
V gene: TRBV28
CDR3 protein: ASSPPRYYGYT

CDR3 length: 12
D gene: NA
J gene: TRBJ2-3
V gene: TRBV27
CDR3 protein: ASSSYTFADTQY

CDR3 length: 12
D gene: NA
J gene: TRBJ1-4
V gene: TRBV28
CDR3 protein: ASSYRATNEKLF

CDR3 length: 13
D gene: TRBD2
J gene: TRBJ2-1
V gene: TRBV7-2
CDR3 protein: ASSPWSGTYNEQF

CDR3 length: 14
D gene: TRBD1
J gene: TRBJ2-7
V gene: TRBV28
CDR3 protein: ASMTTGTGRSYEQY

CDR3 length: 13
D gene: NA
J gene: TRBJ2-1
V gene: TRBV6-5
CDR3 protein: ASSYSFYSYNEQF

CDR3 length: 11
D gene: NA
J gene: TRBJ1-2
V gene: TRBV5-1
CDR3 protein: ASRQAGSDGYT

CDR3 length: 11
D gene: TRBD1
J gene: TRBJ1-2
V gene: TRBV2
CDR3 protein: ASRDTGGDGYT

CDR3 length: 11
D gene: NA
J gene: TRBJ1-2
V gene: TRBV7-8
CDR3 protein: ASSPTTNYGYT

CDR3 length: 13
D gene: NA
J gene: TRBJ2-1
V gene: TRBV20-1
CDR3 protein: SASHQETLTDEQF

CDR3 length: 10
D gene: TRBD1
J gene: TRBJ2-7
V gene: TRBV5-4
CDR3 protein: ASSRDRGEQY

CDR3 length: 13
D gene: TRBD2
J gene: TRBJ2-7
V gene: TRBV5-1
CDR3 protein: ASSLTNGRAEEQY

CDR3 length: 18
D gene: NA
J gene: TRBJ2-5
V gene: TRBV7-8
CDR3 protein: ASSLRKALATSMYQETQY

CDR3 length: 12
D gene: NA
J gene: TRBJ2-7
V gene: TRBV5-4
CDR3 protein: ASSPGTQVYEQY

CDR3 length: 11
D gene: TRBD1
J gene: TRBJ2-7
V gene: TRBV9
CDR3 protein: ASSVGDSYEQY

CDR3 length: 14
D gene: NA
J gene: TRBJ2-7
V gene: TRBV4-2
CDR3 protein: ASSQAAGQRYSEQY

CDR3 length: 12
D gene: NA
J gene: TRBJ2-2
V gene: TRBV24-1
CDR3 protein: ATSDLTDSGELF

CDR3 length: 14
D gene: NA
J gene: TRBJ2-7
V gene: TRBV6-1
CDR3 protein: ASSDRQARFSYEQY

CDR3 length: 17
D gene: NA
J gene: TRBJ1-5
V gene: TRBV15
CDR3 protein: ATSPWAQFADSHNQPQH

CDR3 length: 15
D gene: NA
J gene: TRBJ1-5
V gene: TRBV7-9
CDR3 protein: ASSLGAGRDSNQPQH

CDR3 length: 9
D gene: NA
J gene: TRBJ1-1
V gene: TRBV21-1
CDR3 protein: ASGARTEAF

CDR3 length: 12
D gene: TRBD1
J gene: TRBJ2-5
V gene: TRBV7-6
CDR3 protein: ASSFSTGGETQY

CDR3 length: 11
D gene: TRBD2
J gene: TRBJ2-1
V gene: TRBV5-1
CDR3 protein: ASSFGTSVEQF

CDR3 length: 14
D gene: TRBD1
J gene: TRBJ2-2
V gene: TRBV6-6
CDR3 protein: ASSYPTGDDAGELF

CDR3 length: 13
D gene: NA
J gene: TRBJ1-2
V gene: TRBV2
CDR3 protein: ASREGDGTYYGYT

CDR3 length: 17
D gene: TRBD1
J gene: TRBJ2-5
V gene: TRBV24-1
CDR3 protein: ATSPTPGQGANAQETQY

CDR3 length: 12
D gene: NA
J gene: TRBJ2-1
V gene: TRBV6-5
CDR3 protein: ASRDTGLYNEQF

CDR3 length: 14
D gene: TRBD2
J gene: TRBJ2-1
V gene: TRBV5-1
CDR3 protein: ASSSSGINSYNEQF

CDR3 length: 12
D gene: NA
J gene: TRBJ2-3
V gene: TRBV2
CDR3 protein: ASSERRGTDTQY

CDR3 length: 14
D gene: NA
J gene: TRBJ1-5
V gene: TRBV6-2/TRBV6-3
CDR3 protein: ASSYSNPGKSQPQH

CDR3 length: 16
D gene: TRBD2
J gene: TRBJ2-1
V gene: TRBV3-1/TRBV3-2
CDR3 protein: ASSQDPFLAGDGNEQF

CDR3 length: 13
D gene: NA
J gene: TRBJ1-4
V gene: TRBV5-1
CDR3 protein: ASSLGRPGVEKLF

CDR3 length: 11
D gene: NA
J gene: TRBJ2-2
V gene: TRBV30
CDR3 protein: AWRGFYTGELF